This TCR beta chain was sequenced in a study of cytomegalovirus exposure and HLA in healthy donors. PCR amplification relied on 60 Vbeta primers (plus 13 Jbeta primers). Method: immunoSEQ multiplex PCR; TCRdb's copy keeps in-frame clones and lacks some. The table has some 120,000 clones, roughly 78% seen once. CDR3 size: 15 residues. V was clipped by 4 bases and J by 4 bases; unmatched bases: 9. Germline values: CDR1 SGHTS, CDR2 YDEGEE. The sequenced material came from PBMCs. The chain is built from TRBV5-8 and TRBJ2-7, with 9 bases that match TRBD1. This sequence was found in a man aged 30-40 years in good health and CMV-seronegative. This chain's CDR3 is CASSLPGQGTYEQYF. The CDR3 DNA follows: TGTGCCAGCAGCCTACCGGGACAGGGCACATACGAGCAGTACTTC. Full variable domain (outside the CDR3, taken from reference TRBV5-8 and TRBJ2-7): EAGVTQSPTHLIKTRGQQATLRCSPISGHTSVYWYQQALGLGLQFLLWYDEGEERNRGNFPPRFSGRQFPNYSSELNVNALELEDSALYLCASSLPGQGTYEQYFGPGTRLTVT.